The present TCR beta chain was sequenced within a study of cytomegalovirus exposure and HLA in healthy donors. The overall study: As released early, the data held roughly 85 million unique TCRs from HLA-typed donors. Study findings and constraints: The study recorded 160 or so TCR beta chains that were cytomegalovirus-associated. Across all donors, roughly uniform sequencing depth was an assumption of the presence/absence analyses. TCR beta V segments were, for the most part, productive about 87% or about 30% of the time in an earlier analysis.

Germline CDR1 reads SGHDT; CDR2 reads YYEEEE. CDR3 size: 16 residues. V lost 3 bases to trimming and J lost 4 bases; unmatched junction nucleotides: 8. The PCR contained 60 Vbeta and 13 Jbeta primers. TCRdb's table, derived via immunoSEQ multiplex PCR, lists solely in-frame clones and lacks some. This sample carries approximately 170,000 clones, around 84% of them seen once, and the ten largest clones take 1%. This clone was picked up one time. Its target is unknown. The chain couples TRBV5-6 to TRBJ2-2; 8 bases fit TRBD1. The sample taken for sequencing was PBMCs. The TCR was taken from a boy between 2 and 10 years old in good health and CMV-seronegative. The CDR3 DNA is TGTGCCAGCAGCTCCCCGGGACAGGTTGGCACCGGGGAGCTGTTTTTT. Residues: CASSSPGQVGTGELFF.